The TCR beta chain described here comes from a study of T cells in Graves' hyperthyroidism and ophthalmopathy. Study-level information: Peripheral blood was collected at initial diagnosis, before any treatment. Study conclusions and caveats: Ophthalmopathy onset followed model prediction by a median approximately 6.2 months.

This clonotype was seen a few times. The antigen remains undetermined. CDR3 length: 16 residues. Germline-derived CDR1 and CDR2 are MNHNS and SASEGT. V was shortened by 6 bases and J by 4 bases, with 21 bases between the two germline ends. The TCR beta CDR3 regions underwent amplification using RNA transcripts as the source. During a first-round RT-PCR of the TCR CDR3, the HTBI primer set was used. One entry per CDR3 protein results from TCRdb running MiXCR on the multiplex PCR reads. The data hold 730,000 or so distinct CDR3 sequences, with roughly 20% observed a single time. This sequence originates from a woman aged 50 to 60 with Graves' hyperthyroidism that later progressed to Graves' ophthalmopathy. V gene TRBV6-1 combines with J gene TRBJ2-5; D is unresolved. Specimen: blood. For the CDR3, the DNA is TGTGCCAGCAGCGCAACCGGGCCTCAACTTGGAGAGACCCAGTACTTC. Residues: CASSATGPQLGETQYF.